This T cell receptor (beta chain) was captured in a study of T-cell memory formation after mild COVID-19. Overall study: The TCR clusters were mostly specific to one donor.

Constant-segment primers served in 5'RACE that generated TCR alpha and TCR beta cDNA libraries bearing sample barcodes and UMIs. One entry per CDR3 protein, called by TCRdb with MiXCR from the 5' RACE reads. Found here are a few hundred thousand distinct CDR3 sequences, roughly a fifth of them singletons; the top ten hold about 8.7%. With regard to this clonotype: Its target is not known.

Whole-study findings and limits: Researchers could not confirm that second-wave clones peaking on day 37 targeted SARS-CoV-2. Contracting clones localized mainly to CM and EM when CD4+ and mainly to EMRA when CD8+.

Trimming removed 4 bases at V and 9 bases at J, with 15 bases between. The CDR3 has 13 amino acids. From germline, CDR1 is MGHRA and CDR2 YSYEKL. The chain joins TRBV4-1 to TRBJ1-2; D unresolved. The sequence was obtained from an adult woman who had mild COVID-19 (a few samples of this study predate the infection). Cell type and time point are not known. The sample was PBMCs or a T cell subset sorted from them (not recorded which). The CDR3 nucleotides are TGCGCCAGCAGCCCTAATCGGTCTGGAAGCTACACCTTC. This gives the protein CASSPNRSGSYTF.